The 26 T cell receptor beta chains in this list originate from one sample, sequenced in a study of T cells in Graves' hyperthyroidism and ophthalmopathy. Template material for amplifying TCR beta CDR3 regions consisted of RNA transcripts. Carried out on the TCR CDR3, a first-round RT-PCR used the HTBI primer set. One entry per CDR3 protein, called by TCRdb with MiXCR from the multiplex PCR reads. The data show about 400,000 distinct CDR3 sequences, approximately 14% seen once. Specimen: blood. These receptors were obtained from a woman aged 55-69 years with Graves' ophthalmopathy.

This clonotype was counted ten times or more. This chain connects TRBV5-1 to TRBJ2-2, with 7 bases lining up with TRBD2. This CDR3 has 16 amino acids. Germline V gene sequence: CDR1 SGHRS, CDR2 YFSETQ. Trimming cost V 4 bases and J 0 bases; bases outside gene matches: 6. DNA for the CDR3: TGCGCCAGCAGCAAGATAGCGGGCGCGAACACCGGGGAGCTGTTTTTT. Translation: CASSKIAGANTGELFF.

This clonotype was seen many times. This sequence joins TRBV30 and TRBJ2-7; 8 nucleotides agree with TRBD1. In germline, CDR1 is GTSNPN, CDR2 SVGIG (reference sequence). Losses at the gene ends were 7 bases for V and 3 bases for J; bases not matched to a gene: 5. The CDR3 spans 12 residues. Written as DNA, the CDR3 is TGTGCCTACTACGACAGGGGCTACGAGCAGTACTTC. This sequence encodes CAYYDRGYEQYF.

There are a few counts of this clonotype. The CDR3 DNA reads as TGTGCCAGCAGTTACGTGACAGGGGGACCACATCCCCTCCACTTT. Its protein is CASSYVTGGPHPLHF. The chain couples TRBV6-6 to TRBJ1-6; the match to TRBD1 covers 9 bases. The CDR3 totals 15 residues. V shed 2 bases, J shed 13 bases, and the junction held 9 bases outside the gene matches. CDR1 MNHNY and CDR2 SVGAGI come from the germline V gene (reference sequence).

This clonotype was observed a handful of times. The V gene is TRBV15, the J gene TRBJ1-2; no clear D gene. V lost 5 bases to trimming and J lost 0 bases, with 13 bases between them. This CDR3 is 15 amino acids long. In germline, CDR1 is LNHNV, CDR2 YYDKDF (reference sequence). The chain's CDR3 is CATSDADRANYGYTF. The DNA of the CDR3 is TGTGCCACCAGCGACGCGGACCGAGCTAACTATGGCTACACCTTC.

CDR3 in amino acids: CASSIPRAGANVLTF. In nucleotides, the CDR3 is TGTGCCAGTAGTATCCCCAGGGCTGGGGCCAACGTCCTGACTTTC. The chain joins TRBV19 to TRBJ2-6, with a tentative D call TRBD1 (5 bases). V was clipped by 3 bases and J by 2 bases, with 8 bases between them. The length of the CDR3 is 15 residues. Germline CDR1 reads LNHDA; CDR2 reads SQIVND (reference sequence).

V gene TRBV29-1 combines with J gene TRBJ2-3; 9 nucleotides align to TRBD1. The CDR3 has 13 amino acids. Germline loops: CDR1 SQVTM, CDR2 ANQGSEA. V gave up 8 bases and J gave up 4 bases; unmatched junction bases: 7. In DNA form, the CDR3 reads TGCAGCATTCGGACAGGGGTTTCAGATACGCAGTATTTT. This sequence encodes CSIRTGVSDTQYF.

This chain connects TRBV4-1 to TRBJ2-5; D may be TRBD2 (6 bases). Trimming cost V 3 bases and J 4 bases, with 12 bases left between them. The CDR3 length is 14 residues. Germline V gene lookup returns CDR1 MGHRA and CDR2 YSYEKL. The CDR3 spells CASSQPGEIETQYF. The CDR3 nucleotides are TGCGCCAGCAGCCAGCCGGGGGAAATAGAGACCCAGTACTTC.

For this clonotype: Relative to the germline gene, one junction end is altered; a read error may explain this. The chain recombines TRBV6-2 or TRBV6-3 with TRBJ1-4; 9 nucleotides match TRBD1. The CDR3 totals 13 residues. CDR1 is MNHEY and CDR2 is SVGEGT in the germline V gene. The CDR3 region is CASSVHRGRKTVF. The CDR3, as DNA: TGTGCCAGCAGTGTCCACAGGGGGCGAAAAACTGTTTTT.

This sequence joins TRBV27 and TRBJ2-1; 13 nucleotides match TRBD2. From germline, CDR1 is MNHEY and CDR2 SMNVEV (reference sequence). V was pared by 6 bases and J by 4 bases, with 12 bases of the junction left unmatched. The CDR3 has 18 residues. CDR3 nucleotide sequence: TGTGCCAGCAGCCGCGGGACTAGCGGGGTTGGGGCGTACAATGAGCAGTTCTTC. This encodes CASSRGTSGVGAYNEQFF.

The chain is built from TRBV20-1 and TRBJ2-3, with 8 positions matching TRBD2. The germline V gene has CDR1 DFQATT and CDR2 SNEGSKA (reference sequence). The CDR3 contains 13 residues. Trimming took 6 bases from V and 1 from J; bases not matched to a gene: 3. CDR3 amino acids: CSAQAGGTDTQYF. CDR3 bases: TGCAGTGCGCAAGCGGGAGGCACAGATACGCAGTATTTT.

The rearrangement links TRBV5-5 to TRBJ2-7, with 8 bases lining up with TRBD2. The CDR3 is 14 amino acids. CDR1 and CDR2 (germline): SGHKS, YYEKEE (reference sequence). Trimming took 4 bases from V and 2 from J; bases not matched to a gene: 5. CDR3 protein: CASSRGTSPYEQYF. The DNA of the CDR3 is TGTGCCAGCAGCCGAGGGACTAGTCCCTACGAGCAGTACTTC. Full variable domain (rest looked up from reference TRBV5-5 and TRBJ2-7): DAGVTQSPTHLIKTRGQQVTLRCSPISGHKSVSWYQQVLGQGPQFIFQYYEKEERGRGNFPDRFSARQFPNYSSELNVNALLLGDSALYLCASSRGTSPYEQYFGPGTRLTVT.

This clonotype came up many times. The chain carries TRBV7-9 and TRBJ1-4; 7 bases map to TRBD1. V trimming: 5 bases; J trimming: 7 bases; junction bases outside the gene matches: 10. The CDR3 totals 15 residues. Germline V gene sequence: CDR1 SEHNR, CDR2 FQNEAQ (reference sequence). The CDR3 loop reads CASSPGGTPGEKLFF. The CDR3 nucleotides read TGTGCCAGCAGCCCAGGGGGGACCCCTGGTGAAAAACTGTTTTTT.

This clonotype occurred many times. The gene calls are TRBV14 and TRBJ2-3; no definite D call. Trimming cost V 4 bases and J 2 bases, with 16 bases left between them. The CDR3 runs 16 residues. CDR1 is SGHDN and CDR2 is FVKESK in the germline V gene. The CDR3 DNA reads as TGTGCCAGCAGCCCGCGCGCGCTCGCTCTCACAGATACGCAGTATTTT. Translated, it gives CASSPRALALTDTQYF.

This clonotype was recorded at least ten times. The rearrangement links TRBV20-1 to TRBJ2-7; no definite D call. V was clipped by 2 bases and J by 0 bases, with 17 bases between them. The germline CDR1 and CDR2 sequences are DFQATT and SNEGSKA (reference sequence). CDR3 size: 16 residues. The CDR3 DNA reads TGCAGTGCTAGAAGGCCAGCCGAGTTTTCCTCCTACGAGCAGTACTTC. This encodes CSARRPAEFSSYEQYF.

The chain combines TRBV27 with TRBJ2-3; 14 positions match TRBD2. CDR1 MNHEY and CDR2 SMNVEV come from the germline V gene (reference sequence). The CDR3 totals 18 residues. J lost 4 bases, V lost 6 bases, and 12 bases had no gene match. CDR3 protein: CASSVRQGLAGAPDTQYF. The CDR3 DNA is TGTGCCAGCAGCGTACGCCAGGGACTAGCGGGAGCCCCAGATACGCAGTATTTT.

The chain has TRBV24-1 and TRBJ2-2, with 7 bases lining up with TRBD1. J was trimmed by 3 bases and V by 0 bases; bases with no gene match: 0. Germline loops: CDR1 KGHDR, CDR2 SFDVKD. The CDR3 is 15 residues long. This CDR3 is CATSDLGQDTGELFF. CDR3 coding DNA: TGTGCCACCAGTGATTTGGGACAGGACACCGGGGAGCTGTTTTTT.

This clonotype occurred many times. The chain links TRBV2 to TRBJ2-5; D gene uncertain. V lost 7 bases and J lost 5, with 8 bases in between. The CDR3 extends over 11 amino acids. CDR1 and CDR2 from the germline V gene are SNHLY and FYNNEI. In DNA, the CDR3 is TGTGCCAGCATTAGGCGGGAGACCCAGTACTTC. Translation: CASIRRETQYF.

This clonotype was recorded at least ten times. CDR3 loop: CASSSDPSYNEQFF. The DNA of the CDR3 is TGTGCCAGCAGCTCGGACCCCAGCTACAATGAGCAGTTCTTC. J is TRBJ2-1 and V is TRBV28, with no clear D. V was shortened by 6 bases and J by 3 bases, with 12 bases between the two germline ends. Germline CDR1 MDHEN, CDR2 SYDVKM. This CDR3 is built from 14 residues.

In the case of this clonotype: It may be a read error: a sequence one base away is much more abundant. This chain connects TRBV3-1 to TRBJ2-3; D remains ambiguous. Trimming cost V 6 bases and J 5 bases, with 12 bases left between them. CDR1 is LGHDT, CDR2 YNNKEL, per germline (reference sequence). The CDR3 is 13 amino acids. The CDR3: CASSKRRIDTQYF. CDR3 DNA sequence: TGTGCCAGCAGTAAAAGAAGGATAGATACGCAGTATTTT.

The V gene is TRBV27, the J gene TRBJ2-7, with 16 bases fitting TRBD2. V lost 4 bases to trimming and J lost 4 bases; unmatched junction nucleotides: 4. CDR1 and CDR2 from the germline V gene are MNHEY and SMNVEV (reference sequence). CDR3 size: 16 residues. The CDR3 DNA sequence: TGTGCCAGCAGTTCCGGGACTAGCGGGAGGGGATACGAGCAGTACTTC. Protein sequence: CASSSGTSGRGYEQYF.

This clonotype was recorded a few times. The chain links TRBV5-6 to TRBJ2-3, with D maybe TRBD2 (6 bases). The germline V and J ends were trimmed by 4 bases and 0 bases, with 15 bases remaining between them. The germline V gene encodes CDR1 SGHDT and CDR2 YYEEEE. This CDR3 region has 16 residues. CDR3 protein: CASSKTGDSSTDTQYF. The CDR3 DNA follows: TGTGCCAGCAGCAAAACGGGGGATTCTAGCACAGATACGCAGTATTTT.

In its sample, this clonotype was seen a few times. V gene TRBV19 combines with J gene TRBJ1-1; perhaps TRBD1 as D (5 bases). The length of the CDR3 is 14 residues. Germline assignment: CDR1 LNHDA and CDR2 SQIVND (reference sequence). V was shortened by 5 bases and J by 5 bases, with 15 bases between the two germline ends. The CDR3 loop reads CASSAVQGRTEAFF. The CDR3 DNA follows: TGTGCCAGTAGTGCCGTGCAGGGCAGGACTGAAGCTTTCTTT.

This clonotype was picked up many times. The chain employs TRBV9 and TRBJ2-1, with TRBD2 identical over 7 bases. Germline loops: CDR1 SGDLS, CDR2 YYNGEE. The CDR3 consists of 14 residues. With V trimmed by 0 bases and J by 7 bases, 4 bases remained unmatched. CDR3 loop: CASSVDPSGNEQFF. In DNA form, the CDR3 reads TGTGCCAGCAGCGTAGATCCTAGCGGAAATGAGCAGTTCTTC.

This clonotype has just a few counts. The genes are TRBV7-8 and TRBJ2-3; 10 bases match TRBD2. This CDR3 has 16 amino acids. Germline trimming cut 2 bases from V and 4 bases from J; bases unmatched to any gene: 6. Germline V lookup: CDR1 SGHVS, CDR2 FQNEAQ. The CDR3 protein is CASSLLGTSVADTQYF. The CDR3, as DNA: TGTGCCAGCAGCTTATTGGGGACTAGCGTGGCAGATACGCAGTATTTT.

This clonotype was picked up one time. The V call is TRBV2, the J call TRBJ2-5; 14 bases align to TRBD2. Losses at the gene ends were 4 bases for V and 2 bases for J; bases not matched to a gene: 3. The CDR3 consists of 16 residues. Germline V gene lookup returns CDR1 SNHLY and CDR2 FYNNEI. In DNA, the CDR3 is TGTGCCAGCAGTGGACTAGCGGGAGGGAAACAAGAGACCCAGTACTTC. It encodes CASSGLAGGKQETQYF.

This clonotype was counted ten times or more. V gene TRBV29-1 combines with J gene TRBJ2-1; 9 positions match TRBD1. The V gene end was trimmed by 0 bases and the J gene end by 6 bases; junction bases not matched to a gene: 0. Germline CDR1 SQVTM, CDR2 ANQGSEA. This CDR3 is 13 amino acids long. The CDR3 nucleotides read TGCAGCGTTGAAGAGGACAGGGGCAATGAGCAGTTCTTC. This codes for CSVEEDRGNEQFF.